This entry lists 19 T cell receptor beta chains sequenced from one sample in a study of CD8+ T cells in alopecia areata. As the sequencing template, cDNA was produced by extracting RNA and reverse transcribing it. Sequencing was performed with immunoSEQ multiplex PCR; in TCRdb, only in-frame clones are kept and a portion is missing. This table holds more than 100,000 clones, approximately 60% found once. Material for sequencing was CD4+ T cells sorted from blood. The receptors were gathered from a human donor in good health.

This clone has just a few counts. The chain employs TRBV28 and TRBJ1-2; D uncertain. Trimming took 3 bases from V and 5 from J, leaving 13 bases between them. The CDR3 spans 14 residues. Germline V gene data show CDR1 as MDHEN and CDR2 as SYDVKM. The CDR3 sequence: CASSLVLGLYGYTF. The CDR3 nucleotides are TGTGCCAGCAGTTTGGTCCTGGGCTTGTATGGCTACACCTTC.

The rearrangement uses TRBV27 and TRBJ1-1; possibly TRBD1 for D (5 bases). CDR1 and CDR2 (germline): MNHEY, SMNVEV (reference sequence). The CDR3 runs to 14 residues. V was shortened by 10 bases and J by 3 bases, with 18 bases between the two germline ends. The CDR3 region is CATSPWGRHTEAFF. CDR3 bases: TGTGCCACTTCACCATGGGGCAGGCACACTGAAGCTTTCTTT.

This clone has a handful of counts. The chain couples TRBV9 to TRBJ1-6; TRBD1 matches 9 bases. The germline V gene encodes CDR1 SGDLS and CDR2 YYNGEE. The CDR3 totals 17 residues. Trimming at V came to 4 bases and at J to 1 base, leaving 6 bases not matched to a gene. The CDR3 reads CASSTGGTGSYNSPLHF. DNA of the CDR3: TGTGCCAGCAGCACAGGTGGGACAGGGTCCTATAATTCACCCCTCCACTTT.

The CDR3 coding sequence is TGTGCCAGCAGTGAAGCGAGGGGGGGGACTCAGCCCCAGCATTTT. This encodes CASSEARGGTQPQHF. The chain couples TRBV2 to TRBJ1-5; TRBD1 might be the D (6 bases). Trimming took 0 bases from V and 6 from J, leaving 12 bases between them. The CDR3 is 15 residues long. From germline, CDR1 is SNHLY and CDR2 FYNNEI.

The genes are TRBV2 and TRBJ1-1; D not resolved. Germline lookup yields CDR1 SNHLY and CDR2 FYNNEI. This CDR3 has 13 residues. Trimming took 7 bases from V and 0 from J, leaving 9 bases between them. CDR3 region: CASNVRMNTEAFF. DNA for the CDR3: TGTGCCAGCAACGTCCGAATGAACACTGAAGCTTTCTTT.

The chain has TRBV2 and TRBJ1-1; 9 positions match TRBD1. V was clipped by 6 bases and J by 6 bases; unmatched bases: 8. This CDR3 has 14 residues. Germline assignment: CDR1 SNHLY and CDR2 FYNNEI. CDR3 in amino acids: CASRETGGRPEAFF. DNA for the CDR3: TGTGCCAGCAGGGAAACAGGGGGCAGGCCTGAAGCTTTCTTT.

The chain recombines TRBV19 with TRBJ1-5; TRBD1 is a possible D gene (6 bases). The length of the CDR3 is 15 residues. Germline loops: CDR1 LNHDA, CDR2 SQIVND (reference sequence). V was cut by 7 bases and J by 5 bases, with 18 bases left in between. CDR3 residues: CASTRGQARHQPQHF. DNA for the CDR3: TGTGCCAGTACCCGGGGACAAGCCAGGCATCAGCCCCAGCATTTT.

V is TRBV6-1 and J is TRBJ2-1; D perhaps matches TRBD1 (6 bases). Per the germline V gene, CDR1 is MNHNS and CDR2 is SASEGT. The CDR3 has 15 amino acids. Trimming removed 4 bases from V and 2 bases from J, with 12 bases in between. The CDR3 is CASSGDMNPYNEQFF. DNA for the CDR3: TGTGCCAGCAGTGGGGACATGAACCCCTACAATGAGCAGTTCTTC.

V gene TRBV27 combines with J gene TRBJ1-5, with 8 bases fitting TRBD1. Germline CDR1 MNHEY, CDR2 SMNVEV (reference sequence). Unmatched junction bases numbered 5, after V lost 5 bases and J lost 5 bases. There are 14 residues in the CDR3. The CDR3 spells CASSGQGGYQPQHF. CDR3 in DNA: TGTGCCAGCAGTGGACAGGGCGGATATCAGCCCCAGCATTTT.

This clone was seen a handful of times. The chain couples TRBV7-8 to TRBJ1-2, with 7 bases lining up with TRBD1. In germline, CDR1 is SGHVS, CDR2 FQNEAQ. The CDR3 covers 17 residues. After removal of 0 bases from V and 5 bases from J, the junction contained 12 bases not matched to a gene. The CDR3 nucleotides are TGTGCCAGCAGCTTAGCCCCGACAGGGCTTGGAAATTATGGCTACACCTTC. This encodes CASSLAPTGLGNYGYTF.

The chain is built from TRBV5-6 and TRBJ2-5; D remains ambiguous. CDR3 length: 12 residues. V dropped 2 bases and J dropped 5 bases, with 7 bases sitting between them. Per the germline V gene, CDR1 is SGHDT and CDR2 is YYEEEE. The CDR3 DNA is TGTGCCAGCAGCTTTCACCCGGAGACCCAGTACTTC. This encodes CASSFHPETQYF. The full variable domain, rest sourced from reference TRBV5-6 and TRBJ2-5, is DAGVTQSPTHLIKTRGQQVTLRCSPKSGHDTVSWYQQALGQGPQFIFQYYEEEERQRGNFPDRFSGHQFPNYSSELNVNALLLGDSALYLCASSFHPETQYFGPGTRLLVL.

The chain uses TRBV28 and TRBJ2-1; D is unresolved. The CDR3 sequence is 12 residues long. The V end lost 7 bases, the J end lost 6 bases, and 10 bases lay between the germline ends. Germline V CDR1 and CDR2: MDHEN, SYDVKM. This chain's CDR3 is CASTTGPNEQFF. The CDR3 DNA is TGTGCCAGCACCACCGGGCCCAATGAGCAGTTCTTC.

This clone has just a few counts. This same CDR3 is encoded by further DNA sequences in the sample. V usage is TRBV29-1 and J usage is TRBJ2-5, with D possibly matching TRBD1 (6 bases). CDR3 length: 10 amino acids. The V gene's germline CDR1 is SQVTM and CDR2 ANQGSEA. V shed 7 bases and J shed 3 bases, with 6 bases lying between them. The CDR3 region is CSAGEETQYF. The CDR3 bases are TGCAGCGCAGGGGAAGAGACCCAGTACTTC. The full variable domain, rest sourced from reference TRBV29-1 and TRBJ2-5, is SAVISQKPSRDICQRGTSLTIQCQVDSQVTMMFWYRQQPGQSLTLIATANQGSEATYESGFVIDKFPISRPNLTFSTLTVSNMSPEDSSIYLCSAGEETQYFGPGTRLLVL.

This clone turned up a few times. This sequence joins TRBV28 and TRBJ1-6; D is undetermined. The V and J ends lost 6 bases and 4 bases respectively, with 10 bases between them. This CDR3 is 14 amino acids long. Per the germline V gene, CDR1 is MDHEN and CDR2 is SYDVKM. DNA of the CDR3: TGTGCCAGCAGCACAGTGGCATATAATTCACCCCTCCACTTT. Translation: CASSTVAYNSPLHF.

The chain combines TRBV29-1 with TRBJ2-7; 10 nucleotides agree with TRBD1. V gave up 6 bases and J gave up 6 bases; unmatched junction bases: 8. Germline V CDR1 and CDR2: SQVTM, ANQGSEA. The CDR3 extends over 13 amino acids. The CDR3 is CSVKGQGLFEQYF. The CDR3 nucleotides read TGCAGCGTCAAGGGACAGGGGCTTTTCGAGCAGTACTTC.

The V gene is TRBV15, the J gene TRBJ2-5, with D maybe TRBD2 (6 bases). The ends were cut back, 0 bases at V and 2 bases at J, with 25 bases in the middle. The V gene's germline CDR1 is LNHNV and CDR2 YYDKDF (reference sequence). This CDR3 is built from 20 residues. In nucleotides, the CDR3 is TGTGCCACCAGCAGAGATGTCGGCCGGGTGGGGCGGGGCCCGCAAGAGACCCAGTACTTC. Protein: CATSRDVGRVGRGPQETQYF.

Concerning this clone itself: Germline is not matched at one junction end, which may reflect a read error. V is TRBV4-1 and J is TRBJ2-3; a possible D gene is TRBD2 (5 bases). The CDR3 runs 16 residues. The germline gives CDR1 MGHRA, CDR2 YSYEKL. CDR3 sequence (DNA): TGTGCCAGCAGCCAAGTGGGAGCAGAGTCAACAGATACGCAGTATTTT. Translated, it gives CASSQVGAESTDTQYF.

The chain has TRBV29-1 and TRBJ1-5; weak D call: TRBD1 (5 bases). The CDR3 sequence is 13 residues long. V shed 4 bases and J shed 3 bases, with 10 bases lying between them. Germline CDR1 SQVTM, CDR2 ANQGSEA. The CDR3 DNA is TGCAGCGTTGGCCAGGGCACCAATCAGCCCCAGCATTTT. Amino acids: CSVGQGTNQPQHF.

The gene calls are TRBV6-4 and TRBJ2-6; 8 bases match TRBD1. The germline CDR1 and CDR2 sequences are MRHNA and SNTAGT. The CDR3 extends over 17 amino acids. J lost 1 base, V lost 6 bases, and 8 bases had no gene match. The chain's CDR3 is CASSPGTGESGANVLTF. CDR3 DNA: TGTGCCAGCAGCCCCGGGACAGGTGAATCTGGGGCCAACGTCCTGACTTTC.